One and the same sample provided the 16 T cell receptor beta chains below, sequenced in a study of blood T cell repertoires in COVID-19. Libraries were prepared by immunoSEQ multiplex PCR; TCRdb keeps only in-frame clonotypes and omits some of them. The sample shows 250,000 to 300,000 clones, over 80% of them seen only once. Sequences were obtained from peripheral blood. The receptors stem from a man in his 60s who had recovered from COVID-19.

The chain links TRBV5-8 to TRBJ2-5; tentatively, D is TRBD2 (6 bases). The CDR3 is made up of 14 amino acids. V lost 0 bases and J lost 5, with 11 bases in between. The V gene's germline CDR1 is SGHTS and CDR2 YDEGEE. The CDR3 sequence is CASSLGRRAETQYF. The CDR3 region has the DNA TGTGCCAGCAGCTTGGGGAGGAGGGCGGAGACCCAGTACTTC.

The chain's CDR3 is CASLARQAVSTEAFF. CDR3 DNA sequence: TGTGCCAGTCTGGCTAGACAGGCCGTGAGCACTGAAGCTTTCTTT. This rearrangement joins TRBV27 to TRBJ1-1, with D maybe TRBD1 (6 bases). Deletions cut 9 bases from V and 4 bases from J, with 21 bases between. CDR3 length: 15 residues. Per germline, CDR1 MNHEY and CDR2 SMNVEV (reference sequence).

This clone came up a few times. This chain links TRBV12-3 or TRBV12-4 with TRBJ1-2; possible D gene TRBD1, 6 bases. Trimming took 6 bases from V and 8 from J, leaving 13 bases between them. The CDR3 is 12 amino acids. CDR3 in amino acids: CASRTGLRGYTF. The CDR3 DNA follows: TGTGCCAGCAGAACAGGGTTACGGGGCTACACCTTC.

V gene TRBV5-6 combines with J gene TRBJ2-2, with 8 bases matching TRBD2. Germline CDR1 and CDR2: SGHDT and YYEEEE. The CDR3 extends over 17 amino acids. Trimming removed 4 bases from V and 2 bases from J; junction bases left unmatched: 10. Here the CDR3 DNA reads TGTGCCAGCAGCGTACAGGCGGGACTAGTCAACACCGGGGAGCTGTTTTTT. The encoded protein is CASSVQAGLVNTGELFF.

The rearrangement joins TRBV30 to TRBJ2-3, with D perhaps TRBD2 (7 bases). The CDR3 length is 14 residues. V gave up 1 base and J gave up 4 bases, with 12 bases separating them. CDR1 is GTSNPN and CDR2 is SVGIG in the germline V gene (reference sequence). DNA of the CDR3: TGTGCCTGGAGTGAAGGGGGGGAGGCAGATACGCAGTATTTT. Translation: CAWSEGGEADTQYF. The full variable domain, in which reference TRBV30 and TRBJ2-3 provide the parts outside the CDR3, is SQTIHQWPATLVQPVGSPLSLECTVEGTSNPNLYWYRQAAGRGLQLLFYSVGIGQISSEVPQNLSASRPQDRQFILSSKKLLLSDSGFYLCAWSEGGEADTQYFGPGTRLTVL.

This clone was picked up one time. The rearrangement joins TRBV3-1 (or the pseudogene TRBV3-2) to TRBJ2-1; 7 positions match TRBD2. Germline lookup yields CDR1 LGHDT and CDR2 YNNKEL (reference sequence). V gave up 4 bases and J gave up 0 bases; unmatched junction bases: 3. The length of the CDR3 is 15 residues. In nucleotides, the CDR3 is TGTGCCAGCAGCCGTGGGACTAACTCCTACAATGAGCAGTTCTTC. This codes for CASSRGTNSYNEQFF.

The V gene is TRBV5-5, the J gene TRBJ2-3, with TRBD2 identical over 8 bases. The CDR3 sequence is 14 residues long. V lost 0 bases to trimming and J lost 5 bases; unmatched junction nucleotides: 2. From germline, CDR1 is SGHKS and CDR2 YYEKEE (reference sequence). This CDR3 reads CASSLDLAGDTQYF. The CDR3 DNA sequence: TGTGCCAGCAGCTTGGACCTAGCGGGAGATACGCAGTATTTT.

The chain carries TRBV12-3 or TRBV12-4 and TRBJ1-5; tentative D call: TRBD1 (5 bases). Deletions cut 4 bases from V and 4 bases from J, with 8 bases between. This CDR3 spans 13 amino acids. This chain's CDR3 is CASSWGGNQPQHF. Here the CDR3 DNA reads TGTGCCAGCAGTTGGGGGGGGAATCAGCCCCAGCATTTT.

V gene TRBV30 combines with J gene TRBJ1-5; D is undetermined. The CDR3 sequence is 13 residues long. Germline V gene lookup returns CDR1 GTSNPN and CDR2 SVGIG (reference sequence). V dropped 2 bases and J dropped 5 bases, with 10 bases sitting between them. In DNA form, the CDR3 reads TGTGCCTGGAGTCGAGAGGGCTATCAGCCCCAGCATTTT. Protein sequence: CAWSREGYQPQHF.

This clone was seen just once. The rearrangement uses TRBV11-2 and TRBJ2-3; maybe TRBD2 (5 bases). The germline V and J ends were trimmed by 4 bases and 1 base, with 12 bases remaining between them. This CDR3 region has 15 residues. Per the germline V gene, CDR1 is SGHAT and CDR2 is FQNNGV. Here the CDR3 reads CASSSRDSGTDTQYF. The CDR3, as DNA: TGTGCCAGCAGCTCCCGGGATTCGGGCACAGATACGCAGTATTTT.

The chain has TRBV5-1 and TRBJ2-5; the D gene is possibly TRBD2 (5 bases). V lost 4 bases and J 5 bases, leaving 18 bases between the germline ends. This CDR3 is 15 amino acids long. Germline-derived CDR1 and CDR2 are SGHRS and YFSETQ. CDR3: CASSTGSSPGETQYF. The CDR3 nucleotides read TGCGCCAGCAGCACCGGAAGTAGCCCGGGGGAGACCCAGTACTTC.

This chain joins TRBV7-8 and TRBJ1-4; 9 positions match TRBD1. Losses at the gene ends were 1 base for V and 5 bases for J; bases not matched to a gene: 5. Germline lookup yields CDR1 SGHVS and CDR2 FQNEAQ. This CDR3 comprises 16 residues. Here the CDR3 DNA reads TGTGCCAGCAGCTTAGTAGCCGGGACAGGGAATGAAAAACTGTTTTTT. Amino acid sequence: CASSLVAGTGNEKLFF.

The chain combines TRBV5-1 with TRBJ2-3; D might be TRBD2 (5 bases). The V and J ends lost 1 base and 4 bases respectively, with 13 bases between them. Per germline, CDR1 SGHRS and CDR2 YFSETQ. This CDR3 contains 15 residues. In DNA form, the CDR3 reads TGCGCCAGCAGCTTGCTGAGGGAGCGGCCAGATACGCAGTATTTT. As protein: CASSLLRERPDTQYF.

This chain connects TRBV11-2 to TRBJ2-7, with D possibly matching TRBD1 (5 bases). This CDR3 contains 13 residues. Germline V CDR1 and CDR2: SGHAT, FQNNGV. V was clipped by 5 bases and J by 5 bases, with 13 bases between them. CDR3 region: CASSRNTGNEQYF. In nucleotides, the CDR3 is TGTGCCAGCAGCCGGAACACAGGTAACGAGCAGTACTTC.

The gene calls are TRBV6-5 and TRBJ1-5; TRBD1 agrees at 7 bases. The CDR3 runs to 14 residues. Germline V CDR1 and CDR2: MNHEY, SVGAGI. V gave up 5 bases and J gave up 2 bases; unmatched junction bases: 3. The CDR3 loop reads CASSPTGGNQPQHF. CDR3 DNA: TGTGCCAGCAGTCCTACAGGGGGCAATCAGCCCCAGCATTTT.

The V gene is TRBV7-3, the J gene TRBJ2-2; no clear D. This CDR3 is built from 15 residues. V shed 5 bases and J shed 0 bases, with 10 bases lying between them. The germline gives CDR1 SGHTA, CDR2 FQGTGA. The chain's CDR3 is CASSPDTPNTGELFF. DNA of the CDR3: TGTGCCAGCAGCCCTGACACCCCGAACACCGGGGAGCTGTTTTTT.